The source of this TCR beta chain is a study of cytomegalovirus exposure and HLA in healthy donors. J gave up 6 bases and V 7 bases, and 10 bases lay outside the gene matches. The CDR3 sequence is 14 residues long. From germline, CDR1 is SNHLY and CDR2 FYNNEI. PCR involved 60 Vbeta and 13 Jbeta primers. Here immunoSEQ multiplex PCR was the method, and the copy in TCRdb shows in-frame clones only, minus some. The table shows 150,000 to 200,000 clones, with approximately 70% occurring only once. The sequence derives from a woman in her 30s in good health and CMV-seronegative. The chain has TRBV2 and TRBJ1-2; 8 bases are shared with TRBD1. The sequencing input was PBMCs. CDR3 in amino acids: CASNGQGPYNGYTF. The CDR3 DNA reads TGTGCCAGCAACGGACAGGGACCTTATAATGGCTACACCTTC.